Sequencing of this T cell receptor (beta chain) was carried out in a study of response to subunit inactivated influenza vaccine. This CDR3 is 14 amino acids long. Germline assignment: CDR1 MGHDK and CDR2 SYGVNS. V dropped 1 base and J dropped 7 bases, with 13 bases sitting between them. In TCRdb, the RT-PCR reads were re-called with MiXCR into one record per CDR3 protein. The table lists about 780,000 distinct CDR3 sequences, about 18% of them singletons. The receptor comes from a man in his fifties who received an inactivated influenza vaccine. This chain connects TRBV25-1 to TRBJ2-5; D unclear. The specimen was PBMCs from blood, collected more than 4 days after vaccination. The CDR3 here is CASSEFKYPVTQYF. CDR3 nucleotides: TGTGCCAGCAGTGAATTTAAGTATCCGGTGACCCAGTACTTC.